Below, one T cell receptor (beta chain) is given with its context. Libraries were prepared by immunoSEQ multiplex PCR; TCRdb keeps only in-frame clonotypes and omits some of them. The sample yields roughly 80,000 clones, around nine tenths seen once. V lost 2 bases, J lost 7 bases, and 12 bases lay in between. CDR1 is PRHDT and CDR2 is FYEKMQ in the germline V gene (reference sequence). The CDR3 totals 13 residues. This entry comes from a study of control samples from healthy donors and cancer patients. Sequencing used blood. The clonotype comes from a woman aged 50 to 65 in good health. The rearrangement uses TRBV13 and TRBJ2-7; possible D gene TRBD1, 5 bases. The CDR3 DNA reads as TGTGCCAGCAGCTTAAGGGGTAGGGGAGAGCAGTACTTC. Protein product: CASSLRGRGEQYF.